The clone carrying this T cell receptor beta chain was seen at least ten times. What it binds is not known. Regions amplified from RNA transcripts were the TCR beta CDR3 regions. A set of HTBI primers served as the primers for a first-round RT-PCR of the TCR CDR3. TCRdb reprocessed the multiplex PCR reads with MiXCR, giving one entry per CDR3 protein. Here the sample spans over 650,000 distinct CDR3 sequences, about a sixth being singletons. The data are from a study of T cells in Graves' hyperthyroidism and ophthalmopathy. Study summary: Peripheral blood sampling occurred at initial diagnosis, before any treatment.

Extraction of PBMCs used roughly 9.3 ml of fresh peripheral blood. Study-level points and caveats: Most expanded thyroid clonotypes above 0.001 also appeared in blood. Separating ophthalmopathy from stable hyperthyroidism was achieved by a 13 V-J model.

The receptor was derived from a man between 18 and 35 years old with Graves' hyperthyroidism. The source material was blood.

The CDR3: CASSIGTGLFTYNEQFF. DNA of the CDR3: TGTGCCAGCAGTATAGGGACAGGTCTATTTACCTACAATGAGCAGTTCTTC. The chain combines TRBV12-3 or TRBV12-4 with TRBJ2-1, with 8 bases identical to TRBD1. The CDR3 has 17 amino acids. The junction had 11 bases not matched to a gene; V was cut back by 5 bases and J by 2 bases.